The rows below give T cell receptor beta chains drawn from one sample of a study of post-analysis software for immune sequencing data. TCRdb passed the PCR reads through MiXCR, listing each CDR3 protein once. Here the sample spans about 770,000 distinct CDR3 sequences, under 60% being singletons. The material sequenced was blood. The receptors were gathered from a girl aged 10-17 years with multiple sclerosis. Both conserved end residues are part of each CDR3. The order of the fields is D gene, clone size, J gene, V gene, CDR3 protein, CDR3 DNA. D genes are given only for firm matches. Only part of the rows carry a size: once, few, many, or a class if the clone is expanded.

TRBD1	NA	TRBJ2-5	TRBV20-1	CSADRGLLETRYF	TGCAGTGCCGACAGGGGGCTATTGGAGACCCGGTACTTC
NA	NA	TRBJ2-1	TRBV7-8	CASSAGDEQFF	TGTGCCAGCAGCGCCGGGGATGAGCAGTTCTTC
TRBD1	NA	TRBJ2-1	TRBV2	CASSQDRALRNEQFF	TGTGCCAGCAGTCAGGACAGGGCATTAAGGAATGAGCAGTTCTTC
NA	NA	TRBJ2-1	TRBV5-1	CASSLEGWEQFF	TGCGCCAGCAGCTTGGAGGGCTGGGAGCAGTTCTTC
TRBD2	few	TRBJ2-7	TRBV27	CASSWGGATYEQYF	TGTGCCAGCAGTTGGGGAGGGGCCACCTACGAGCAGTACTTC
NA	NA	TRBJ2-7	TRBV27	CASSRTNPSSYEQYF	TGTGCCAGCAGCCGGACTAACCCATCCTCCTACGAGCAGTACTTC
NA	NA	TRBJ2-7	TRBV2	CASRQAGPYEQYF	TGTGCCAGCAGGCAAGCGGGTCCCTACGAGCAGTACTTC
TRBD2	NA	TRBJ2-1	TRBV5-5	CASSPRAAGANEQFF	TGTGCCAGCAGCCCCCGGGCGGCGGGAGCCAATGAGCAGTTCTTC
TRBD2	NA	TRBJ2-1	TRBV10-2	CVSQTGTTSYNEQFF	TGCGTCAGCCAAACCGGGACTACATCCTACAATGAGCAGTTCTTC
TRBD1	NA	TRBJ1-2	TRBV10-3	CAINEGQGANYGYTF	TGTGCCATCAATGAAGGACAGGGCGCTAACTATGGCTACACCTTC
TRBD2	few	TRBJ2-7	TRBV20-1	CSARDVLAGVPYEQYF	TGCAGTGCTAGAGACGTTCTAGCGGGAGTTCCCTACGAGCAGTACTTC
NA	NA	TRBJ2-6	TRBV4-2	CASSQEGGGAGANVLTF	TGTGCCAGCAGCCAAGAAGGGGGGGGTGCTGGGGCCAACGTCCTGACTTTC
TRBD2	NA	TRBJ2-3	TRBV7-2	CASRGGPTLATDTQYF	TGTGCCAGCAGGGGAGGGCCGACCCTAGCCACAGATACGCAGTATTTT
TRBD2	NA	TRBJ2-1	TRBV27	CASSLGREDYNEQFF	TGTGCCAGCAGTTTGGGCCGGGAGGACTACAATGAGCAGTTCTTC
NA	NA	TRBJ1-4	TRBV3-1	CASSLVDNEKLFF	TGTGCCAGCAGCCTGGTGGATAATGAAAAACTGTTTTTT
TRBD1	few	TRBJ2-7	TRBV4-3	CASSPGQLDEQYF	TGCGCCAGCAGCCCGGGACAGTTGGACGAGCAGTACTTC
TRBD1	once	TRBJ1-4	TRBV7-9	CASSSVTGREKLFF	TGTGCCAGCAGCTCCGTGACAGGGAGGGAAAAACTGTTTTTT
TRBD2	few	TRBJ2-3	TRBV4-1	CASSQERLAGTDTQYF	TGCGCCAGCAGCCAAGAGCGCCTAGCGGGCACGGATACGCAGTATTTT
TRBD1	NA	TRBJ2-4	TRBV20-1	CSARDSGAKNIQYF	TGCAGTGCGAGGGACAGTGGGGCCAAAAACATTCAGTACTTC
NA	few	TRBJ2-7	TRBV5-6	CASSGTSPYEQYF	TGTGCCAGCAGCGGGACATCCCCCTACGAGCAGTACTTC
NA	few	TRBJ2-7	TRBV29-1	CSVEESYEQYF	TGCAGCGTTGAGGAGAGCTACGAGCAGTACTTC
TRBD2	NA	TRBJ2-3	TRBV6-5	CASSSPLAGGVMDTQYF	TGTGCCAGCAGTTCCCCCTTAGCGGGAGGGGTGATGGATACGCAGTATTTT
TRBD2	few	TRBJ2-1	TRBV29-1	CSVSGTSGGNEQFF	TGCAGCGTTTCCGGGACTAGCGGGGGAAATGAGCAGTTCTTC
NA	NA	TRBJ1-1	TRBV5-5	CASSTEWGTWNTEAFF	TGTGCCAGCAGCACAGAATGGGGCACCTGGAACACTGAAGCTTTCTTT
NA	NA	TRBJ2-3	TRBV6-1	CASSARGTGRTDTQYF	TGTGCCAGCAGTGCCCGCGGGACTGGCCGCACAGATACGCAGTATTTT
NA	few	TRBJ2-4	TRBV20-1	CSARLQGNIQYF	TGCAGTGCTAGATTACAGGGAAACATTCAGTACTTC
TRBD2	NA	TRBJ2-7	TRBV15	CATSGGLASEQYF	TGTGCCACCAGCGGCGGACTAGCGAGCGAGCAGTACTTC
TRBD2	few	TRBJ2-5	TRBV27	CASSFRLAGGVETQYF	TGTGCCAGCAGTTTTCGCCTAGCGGGAGGGGTTGAGACCCAGTACTTC
NA	NA	TRBJ2-1	TRBV7-3	CASSPAGLNEQFF	TGTGCCAGCAGCCCGGCCGGGCTCAATGAGCAGTTCTTC
NA	NA	TRBJ1-2	TRBV2	CASREDISNYGYTF	TGTGCCAGCAGAGAGGACATATCAAACTATGGCTACACCTTC
NA	few	TRBJ2-1	TRBV7-9	CASSLPDLYNEQFF	TGTGCCAGCAGCCTCCCCGACCTGTACAATGAGCAGTTCTTC
NA	few	TRBJ2-7	TRBV15	CATSRDLLMTSYEQYF	TGTGCCACCAGCAGAGATCTACTAATGACCTCCTACGAGCAGTACTTC
NA	NA	TRBJ2-1	TRBV5-1	CASKDLGLGSYNEQFF	TGCGCCAGCAAGGACCTCGGGCTAGGGTCCTACAATGAGCAGTTCTTC
NA	NA	TRBJ2-1	TRBV9	CASSVERAYYNEQFF	TGTGCCAGCAGCGTAGAACGAGCGTACTACAATGAGCAGTTCTTC
NA	NA	TRBJ2-5	TRBV2	CASRTDYRGQYF	TGTGCCAGCAGGACGGACTACCGGGGACAGTACTTC
NA	NA	TRBJ1-2	TRBV29-1	CSGVSGWESYTF	TGCAGCGGTGTATCAGGGTGGGAGAGCTACACCTTC
TRBD2	few	TRBJ2-1	TRBV7-3	CASSSAGGMDEQFF	TGTGCCAGCAGCTCTGCCGGGGGGATGGATGAGCAGTTCTTC
NA	few	TRBJ1-2	TRBV5-6	CASSFYFPGGYGYTF	TGTGCCAGCAGCTTTTATTTTCCAGGAGGCTATGGCTACACCTTC
TRBD2	few	TRBJ2-1	TRBV12-5	CASGLIPALSGSRSYNEQFF	TGTGCTAGTGGTTTGATCCCGGCACTTAGCGGGAGCAGGTCCTACAATGAGCAGTTCTTC